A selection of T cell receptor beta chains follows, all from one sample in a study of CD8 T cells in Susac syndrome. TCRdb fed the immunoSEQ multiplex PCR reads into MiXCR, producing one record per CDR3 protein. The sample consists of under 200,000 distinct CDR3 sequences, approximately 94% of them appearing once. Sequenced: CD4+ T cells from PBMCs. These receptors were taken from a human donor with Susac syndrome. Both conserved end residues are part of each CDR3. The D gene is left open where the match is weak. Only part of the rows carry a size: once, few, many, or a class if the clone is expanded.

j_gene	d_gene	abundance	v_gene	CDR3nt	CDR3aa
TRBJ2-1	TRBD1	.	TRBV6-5	TGTGCCAGCAGGCACCGGGACAGATACAATGAGCAGTTCTTC	CASRHRDRYNEQFF
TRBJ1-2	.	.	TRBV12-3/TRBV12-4	TGTGCCAGCAGTCCCACAGGGATCGGCTACACCTTC	CASSPTGIGYTF
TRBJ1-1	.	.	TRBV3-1	TGTGCCAGCAGCCAAGGGCAGAGAATGAACACTGAAGCTTTCTTT	CASSQGQRMNTEAFF
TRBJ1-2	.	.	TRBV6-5	TGTGCCAGCAGTTACTACCGATCGGACGGCTACACCTTC	CASSYYRSDGYTF
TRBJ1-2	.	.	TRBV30	TGTGCCTGGATAGGGGGGCCCGGCTATGGCTACACCTTC	CAWIGGPGYGYTF
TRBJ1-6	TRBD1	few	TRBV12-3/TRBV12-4	TGTGCCAGCAGTACCGGACAGGGGAACTCACCCCTCCACTTT	CASSTGQGNSPLHF
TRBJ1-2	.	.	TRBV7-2	TGTGCCAGCAGCTTACCATCGCGGGCGGTGGGGTATGGCTACACCTTC	CASSLPSRAVGYGYTF
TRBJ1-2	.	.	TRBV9	TGTGCCAGCAGCGTAGCTGGGACGGATTATGGCTACACCTTC	CASSVAGTDYGYTF
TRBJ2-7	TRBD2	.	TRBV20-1	TGCAGTGCAAGGACTAGCGGGGGGGGTAATCCCCACGAGCAGTACTTC	CSARTSGGGNPHEQYF
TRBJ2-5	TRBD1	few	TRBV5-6	TGTGCCAGCAGCCCGAGACAGGGGAAAGAGACCCAGTACTTC	CASSPRQGKETQYF
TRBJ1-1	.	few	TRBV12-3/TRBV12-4	TGTGCCAGCAGTTTCAGGGAGAACACTGAAGCTTTCTTT	CASSFRENTEAFF
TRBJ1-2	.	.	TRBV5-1	TGCGCCAGCAGTGCATCAGGGGAGCCCTATGGCTACACCTTC	CASSASGEPYGYTF
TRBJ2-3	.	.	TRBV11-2	TGTGCCAGCAGCTTAAGGGGGGGGGAAGATACGCAGTATTTT	CASSLRGGEDTQYF
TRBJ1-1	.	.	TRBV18	TGTGCCAGCTCTGAGGGGATCCAGAACACTGAAGCTTTCTTT	CASSEGIQNTEAFF
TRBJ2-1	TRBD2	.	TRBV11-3	TGTGCCAGCAGCCACAATAGCGGGGGGGTGTTAGACAATGAGCAGTTCTTC	CASSHNSGGVLDNEQFF
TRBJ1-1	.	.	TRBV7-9	TGTGCCAGCAGCTTAGGCCCAGCCACTGAAGCTTTCTTT	CASSLGPATEAFF
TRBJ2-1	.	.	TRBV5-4	TGTGCCAGCAGCTTGGAGGGGGGCTCCTACAATGAGCAGTTCTTC	CASSLEGGSYNEQFF
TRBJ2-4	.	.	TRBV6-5	TGTGCCAGCAGTTTGGGACGGTTTCAAAACATTCAGTACTTC	CASSLGRFQNIQYF
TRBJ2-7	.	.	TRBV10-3	TGTGCCATCAGTGAACATGGGAGGTCCTACGAGCAGTACTTC	CAISEHGRSYEQYF
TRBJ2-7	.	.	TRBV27	TGTGCCAGCAGTTTATTCGGGGAGAAATACGAGCAGTACTTC	CASSLFGEKYEQYF